The T cell receptor (beta chain) under discussion was sequenced for a study of blood T cells in healthy people across ages. In the study overall: About one barcoded TCR beta cDNA was captured per two T cells. The study's findings and limits: Naive CD4+ cell counts and diversity both ran higher in long-lived than in aged donors.

Through a sample-barcoded 5' primer and a J-beta primer mix, a second PCR was run for 7 to 11 cycles. Template switching added a 12-random-nucleotide identifier to every cDNA molecule. TCRdb reprocessed the 5' RACE reads via MiXCR and lists one record per CDR3 protein. The sample gives around 580,000 distinct CDR3 sequences, 40% to 55% of which show up once; approximately 25% is in the top ten. V dropped 3 bases and J dropped 6; count of bases not matched to a gene: 5. CDR3 length: 14 amino acids. CDR1 and CDR2 (germline): KGHDR, SFDVKD. Details on this clonotype: Its antigen remains unidentified.

Each sample used at least 7 million PBMCs. The TCR comes from a man older than 75 in good health. Sequencing was done on a sample of blood. The chain employs TRBV24-1 and TRBJ1-2; 8 nucleotides match TRBD1. The CDR3 is CATSDPRTGNGYTF. The CDR3 DNA sequence: TGTGCCACCAGTGATCCCCGGACAGGGAATGGCTACACCTTC.